This is a list of T cell receptor beta chains from one sample in a study of shared clonotypes between healthy human individuals. Clones were read by immunoSEQ multiplex PCR, and TCRdb kept only the in-frame ones, dropping some. Among hundreds of thousands of clones listed, around 93% were seen once. Sequencing used naive CD8+ T cells sorted from blood. The receptor set was obtained from a man aged 25 to 40 in good health. Each CDR3 is given with its conserved first and last residue. The D gene is left open where the match is weak. Expanded clones get a size class; other rows say once, few or many, or leave the size out.

j_gene,v_gene,abundance,d_gene,CDR3nt,CDR3aa
TRBJ2-5,TRBV7-9,once,-,TGTGCCAGCACGCCCGAAGAGACCCAGTACTTC,CASTPEETQYF
TRBJ2-7,TRBV29-1,few,TRBD2,TGCAGCGTTGAAGTGGGAGGGCTAGCGGTCGACTCCTACGAGCAGTACTTC,CSVEVGGLAVDSYEQYF
TRBJ1-1,TRBV6-1,once,TRBD1,TGTGCCAGCAGTGATGAGACAGGGAGGGACACTGAAGCTTTCTTT,CASSDETGRDTEAFF
TRBJ2-7,TRBV4-3,-,-,TGCGCCAGTTCGCAGGGTTCTCCTGTCCCCTACGAGCAGTACTTC,CASSQGSPVPYEQYF
TRBJ2-5,TRBV10-3,-,TRBD1,TGTGCCATCAGTGACCGGGACAGGGGGGGCCTAGAGACCCAGTACTTC,CAISDRDRGGLETQYF
TRBJ2-1,TRBV11-2,-,TRBD1,TGTGCCAGCAGCTTACAGACAGGGGTTAATGAGCAGTTCTTC,CASSLQTGVNEQFF
TRBJ2-7,TRBV7-8,-,-,TGTGCCAGCAGCTTAGTGAAGCGGGTCCACTACGAGCAGTACTTC,CASSLVKRVHYEQYF
TRBJ2-3,TRBV19,-,-,TGTGCCAGTAGTATAGGAGCTTTCCTCACAGATACGCAGTATTTT,CASSIGAFLTDTQYF
TRBJ2-2,TRBV9,-,-,TGTGCCAGCAGCGTAGAGAGAGCGTACACCGGGGAGCTGTTTTTT,CASSVERAYTGELFF
TRBJ1-5,TRBV6-5,-,TRBD1,TGTGCCAGCAGTCTAACGGGACAGTACAATCAGCCCCAGCATTTT,CASSLTGQYNQPQHF
TRBJ2-7,TRBV27,-,TRBD2,TGTGCCAGCAGCCCTAGCGGGGCCACCTACGAGCAGTACTTC,CASSPSGATYEQYF
TRBJ2-1,TRBV29-1,-,TRBD2,TGCAGCTACCTACCGATAGCGGGAGCGGATAATGAGCAGTTCTTC,CSYLPIAGADNEQFF
TRBJ2-4,TRBV7-9,-,TRBD1,TGTGCCAGCAGCGGGGGGACAGGGGCCCTAACCAAAAACATTCAGTACTTC,CASSGGTGALTKNIQYF
TRBJ1-2,TRBV11-2,-,-,TGTGCCAGCAGCGAAACAGGGACGGGAAACTATGGCTACACCTTC,CASSETGTGNYGYTF
TRBJ2-7,TRBV29-1,-,-,TGCAGCGCCACGGGACGTTCCCCCGAGCAGTACTTC,CSATGRSPEQYF
TRBJ1-2,TRBV7-2,-,TRBD1,TGTGCCAGCAGCTGGATCGGACAGGGCTGGGGCTACACCTTC,CASSWIGQGWGYTF
TRBJ2-3,TRBV6-4,once,-,TGTGCCAGCAGTGACTCGGGGTCCACAGATACGCAGTATTTT,CASSDSGSTDTQYF
TRBJ2-3,TRBV27,-,TRBD2,TGTGCCAGCAGTTCGGGGACTAGCGCGGATACGCAGTATTTT,CASSSGTSADTQYF
TRBJ2-2,TRBV7-9,-,-,TGTGCCAGCGAGAACGGACGTAAATCGAACACCGGGGAGCTGTTTTTT,CASENGRKSNTGELFF
TRBJ2-7,TRBV4-2,-,TRBD2,TGTGCCAGCAGCCAATCGGGAGGTGGGACCTACGAGCAGTACTTC,CASSQSGGGTYEQYF
TRBJ2-6,TRBV6-1,-,-,TGTGCCAGCAGTGTCTGGGGCTCTGGGGCCAACGTCCTGACTTTC,CASSVWGSGANVLTF
TRBJ2-7,TRBV28,-,TRBD2,TGTGCCAGCAGTTCCGGGACTAGCGGCTACTACGAGCAGTACTTC,CASSSGTSGYYEQYF
TRBJ2-5,TRBV7-9,-,-,TGTGCCAGCAGTCCTCCTAGTCGCTTAGAGACCCAGTACTTC,CASSPPSRLETQYF
TRBJ2-3,TRBV5-1,-,-,TGCGCCAGCAGCGTCAGAGTCAGCCCGGGCACAGATACGCAGTATTTT,CASSVRVSPGTDTQYF
TRBJ1-5,TRBV2,-,TRBD1,TGTGCCAGCAGTGAGTGGACAGGGGAGAATCAGCCCCAGCATTTT,CASSEWTGENQPQHF
TRBJ1-5,TRBV2,-,-,TGTGCTAGCAGGTGGGAAGTCGACAATCAGCCCCAGCATTTT,CASRWEVDNQPQHF
TRBJ2-3,TRBV28,-,TRBD2,TGTGCCAGCAGCTCTGGGACTAGCGGGAGAATCGCAGATACGCAGTATTTT,CASSSGTSGRIADTQYF
TRBJ2-7,TRBV9,-,TRBD2,TGTGCCAGCAGCGCCGGGACTAGCGGGAGGGGTTCCTACGAGCAGTACTTC,CASSAGTSGRGSYEQYF
TRBJ2-7,TRBV7-2,-,-,TGTGCCAGCAGCTTATTTGTAGGCTACGAGCAGTACTTC,CASSLFVGYEQYF
TRBJ2-5,TRBV9,-,TRBD2,TGTGCCAGCAGCGCGGGACTAGCGGGACGCGAGACCCAGTACTTC,CASSAGLAGRETQYF
TRBJ1-5,TRBV4-1,-,-,TGCGCCAGCAGCCAAGATATAGGTTTCTATCAGCCCCAGCATTTT,CASSQDIGFYQPQHF
TRBJ1-3,TRBV11-2,-,-,TGTGCCAGCAGCTTAACCAGCTCTGGAAACACCATATATTTT,CASSLTSSGNTIYF
TRBJ2-7,TRBV13,-,TRBD2,TGTGCCAGCAGCTATACACTAGCGGGAGTTAACTACGAGCAGTACTTC,CASSYTLAGVNYEQYF
TRBJ2-3,TRBV7-3,-,TRBD2,TGTGCCAGCAGCTCTAGCGGGAGGACCGATACGCAGTATTTT,CASSSSGRTDTQYF
TRBJ1-5,TRBV7-2,-,-,TGTGCCAGCAGCCCCGGGAGTCCCGGGGGCAGCAATCAGCCCCAGCATTTT,CASSPGSPGGSNQPQHF
TRBJ1-2,TRBV12-5,-,-,TGTGCTAGTGGTTTTTTTCCAGGGAGATATGGCTACACCTTC,CASGFFPGRYGYTF
TRBJ2-1,TRBV5-1,-,-,TGCGCCAGCAGCTTGGAGGCTAGGGGGTCCTACAATGAGCAGTTCTTC,CASSLEARGSYNEQFF
TRBJ2-1,TRBV29-1,-,-,TGCAGCGTTGCTACGGAGGGGGACGATTACAATGAGCAGTTCTTC,CSVATEGDDYNEQFF
TRBJ2-5,TRBV7-9,-,TRBD2,TGTGCCAGCAGCTTACTCCTAGCGGGAGAGGAGACCCAGTACTTC,CASSLLLAGEETQYF
TRBJ1-3,TRBV9,-,-,TGTGCCAGCATGGGGGGAAACACCATATATTTT,CASMGGNTIYF
TRBJ2-3,TRBV19,once,TRBD1,TGTGCCAGTAGTCTTCGACAGGGAAGCACAGATACGCAGTATTTT,CASSLRQGSTDTQYF
TRBJ2-7,TRBV7-9,-,TRBD2,TGTGCCAGCAGCTTATATAGCGGGGACTACGAGCAGTACTTC,CASSLYSGDYEQYF